This TCR beta chain was profiled in a study of Ad26.COV2.S vaccination and SARS-CoV-2 variants. The treatment is: about 20 received Ad26.COV2.S at low or high dose, single or two shots; roughly five received placebo; per-sample allocation not given. Day 63 following the first vaccine or placebo injection was when the samples were taken. The data were produced by immunoSEQ multiplex PCR, yet TCRdb's version contains in-frame clones alone and is incomplete. The sample includes approximately 300,000 clones, 86% of them seen just once. Trimming shortened V by 2 bases and J by 0 bases, and 12 bases separated the two germline ends. Per germline, CDR1 SGHDT and CDR2 YYEEEE. This CDR3 has 17 residues.

This chain joins TRBV5-6 and TRBJ1-6; D gene uncertain. Sequenced here: peripheral blood, sampled in a trial of Ad26.COV2.S vaccine versus placebo. The sequence was collected from a person aged 18-60 years who received the Ad26.COV2.S COVID-19 vaccine or a placebo. Here the CDR3 DNA reads TGTGCCAGCAGCTTTTTGGCAGCCAGCTCCTATAATTCACCCCTCCACTTT. Its translation: CASSFLAASSYNSPLHF.